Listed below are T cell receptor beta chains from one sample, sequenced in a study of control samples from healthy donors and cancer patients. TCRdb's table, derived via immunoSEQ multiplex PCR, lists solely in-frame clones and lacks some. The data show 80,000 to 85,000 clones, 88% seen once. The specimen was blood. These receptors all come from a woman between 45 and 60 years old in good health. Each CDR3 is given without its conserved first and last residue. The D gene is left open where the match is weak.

CDR3 protein: AILQGIGELF; D gene: -; V gene: TRBV7-8
CDR3 protein: SVGGSYNEQF; D gene: -; V gene: TRBV29-1
CDR3 protein: ASSLVRQLTGELF; D gene: -; V gene: TRBV6-5
CDR3 protein: ASSPGTGYGYT; D gene: -; V gene: TRBV5-1
CDR3 protein: AREDGAKTQY; D gene: -; V gene: TRBV2
CDR3 protein: ASSQDPPSSGNTIY; D gene: -; V gene: TRBV3-1/TRBV3-2
CDR3 protein: ASSQDRALAKNIQY; D gene: -; V gene: TRBV3-1/TRBV3-2
CDR3 protein: ASSDAGGTEAF; D gene: -; V gene: TRBV10-1
CDR3 protein: ASSASGVNTGELF; D gene: TRBD2; V gene: TRBV11-2
CDR3 protein: ASSGDRGTEAF; D gene: TRBD1; V gene: TRBV2
CDR3 protein: AWGFSGRNYGYT; D gene: -; V gene: TRBV30
CDR3 protein: ASSSFRGNTIY; D gene: -; V gene: TRBV11-2
CDR3 protein: ASSLAVGGAYEQF; D gene: -; V gene: TRBV7-8
CDR3 protein: ASSPAGQATTSGNTIY; D gene: -; V gene: TRBV9
CDR3 protein: ASSVDDGGDYNEQF; D gene: TRBD2; V gene: TRBV9
CDR3 protein: ASSLLSGGVADTQY; D gene: -; V gene: TRBV11-3
CDR3 protein: ASSLGAATDTQY; D gene: -; V gene: TRBV11-3
CDR3 protein: ASSQGERSSYEQY; D gene: -; V gene: TRBV4-1
CDR3 protein: ASSPTSGGADEQY; D gene: TRBD2; V gene: TRBV18
CDR3 protein: ASSLVSGAYNEQF; D gene: TRBD2; V gene: TRBV7-2
CDR3 protein: ASSLAMDSSYEQY; D gene: -; V gene: TRBV7-6
CDR3 protein: ASSYFGDSNQPQH; D gene: -; V gene: TRBV6-6
CDR3 protein: ASSRHETGELF; D gene: -; V gene: TRBV11-3
CDR3 protein: AISWGLNTDTQY; D gene: -; V gene: TRBV10-3
CDR3 protein: ATSRDGVQVNTEAF; D gene: -; V gene: TRBV15
CDR3 protein: ASSLGTGGSTDTQY; D gene: TRBD1; V gene: TRBV7-2
CDR3 protein: ASSIGGNGYT; D gene: -; V gene: TRBV19
CDR3 protein: ALGNFYEQY; D gene: -; V gene: TRBV30
CDR3 protein: ASLLAGGRPDTQY; D gene: TRBD2; V gene: TRBV2
CDR3 protein: ASSSPMGDNYGYT; D gene: -; V gene: TRBV19
CDR3 protein: ASSFGETQY; D gene: -; V gene: TRBV11-2
CDR3 protein: ASSLDGGGNTEAF; D gene: -; V gene: TRBV5-6
CDR3 protein: ASSWDRISSYNSPLH; D gene: TRBD1; V gene: TRBV3-1/TRBV3-2
CDR3 protein: ASSKTGGWVTEAF; D gene: -; V gene: TRBV3-1/TRBV3-2
CDR3 protein: ASRGGGDTEAF; D gene: -; V gene: TRBV5-1
CDR3 protein: ASSLVRKTDTQY; D gene: -; V gene: TRBV5-6
CDR3 protein: ASSPGTSVYNEQF; D gene: TRBD2; V gene: TRBV7-2
CDR3 protein: ARLPTGVTEAF; D gene: TRBD1; V gene: TRBV19
CDR3 protein: ASSVVRAHTEAF; D gene: -; V gene: TRBV2
CDR3 protein: ASSTPPGMSFGEQY; D gene: -; V gene: TRBV19
CDR3 protein: ASSLPGGGPNEQF; D gene: TRBD2; V gene: TRBV27
CDR3 protein: ASSEDRGADTEAF; D gene: -; V gene: TRBV2
CDR3 protein: ASRNSGLAGYNEQF; D gene: TRBD2; V gene: TRBV27
CDR3 protein: ASSQLGTGNTIY; D gene: -; V gene: TRBV9
CDR3 protein: ASSVTGEETQY; D gene: TRBD1; V gene: TRBV6-5
CDR3 protein: ASSWGQMNTEAF; D gene: TRBD1; V gene: TRBV7-9
CDR3 protein: ATSRAGGSYNEQF; D gene: TRBD1; V gene: TRBV15
CDR3 protein: ASSRGLGELF; D gene: -; V gene: TRBV2
CDR3 protein: ASKGLGYGYT; D gene: -; V gene: TRBV2
CDR3 protein: ASSSQEATLYEQY; D gene: -; V gene: TRBV18
CDR3 protein: ASSSDGWGYT; D gene: -; V gene: TRBV12-3/TRBV12-4
CDR3 protein: ASSLAQGKEQY; D gene: TRBD1; V gene: TRBV7-9
CDR3 protein: ASSTGQGYEQY; D gene: TRBD1; V gene: TRBV12-3/TRBV12-4
CDR3 protein: ASSIGVAGAIGDEQF; D gene: TRBD2; V gene: TRBV19
CDR3 protein: ASSDGPGLAGGNTQY; D gene: TRBD2; V gene: TRBV6-1
CDR3 protein: ASSTGGRNTEAF; D gene: TRBD1; V gene: TRBV7-9
CDR3 protein: ASSLDGGTLYEQY; D gene: -; V gene: TRBV5-1
CDR3 protein: ATKLDSRFQPQH; D gene: -; V gene: TRBV5-8
CDR3 protein: ASSLEPGGNTEAF; D gene: TRBD1; V gene: TRBV5-1
CDR3 protein: ASSREQGWSDTQY; D gene: TRBD1; V gene: TRBV18